The source of this T cell receptor (beta chain) is a study of blood T cells in healthy people across ages. Next came a second PCR, run for about 6 to 12 cycles, which used a sample-barcoded 5' primer along with a J-beta primer mix. TCRdb called the 5' RACE reads again in MiXCR, with one record for every CDR3 protein. Among hundreds of thousands of distinct CDR3 sequences, 20% to 25% were seen once, and the ten largest hold about 22%. Trimming took off 6 bases at V and 10 bases at J, with 16 bases between the two ends. There are 13 residues in the CDR3. In germline, CDR1 is MGHDK, CDR2 SYGVNS. Sample: blood. The sequence was collected from a man between 65 and 79 years old in good health. V and J are TRBV25-1 and TRBJ1-5; TRBD1 is a possible D gene (6 bases). CDR3 in amino acids: CASSTGLPKPQHF. The CDR3 DNA reads TGTGCCAGCAGCACAGGGTTGCCGAAACCCCAGCATTTT.